Listed below are T cell receptor beta chains from one sample, sequenced in a study of T cells after yellow fever vaccination. TCRdb re-called the 5' RACE reads through MiXCR, storing one row per CDR3 protein. This table holds about 340,000 distinct CDR3 sequences, approximately 12% found once. The source was CD4+ T cells sorted from PBMCs, collected 15 days after the yellow fever booster vaccination. These receptors were obtained from a man aged 18 to 29 who received the YFV17D yellow fever vaccine. CDR3s include the opening cysteine and the closing phenylalanine or tryptophan. Each record gives: V gene, D gene, J gene, CDR3 protein. D genes are given only for firm matches.

V: TRBV20-1
D: .
J: TRBJ1-4
CDR3: CSALQGNTNEKLFF

V: TRBV12-3/TRBV12-4
D: TRBD1
J: TRBJ2-5
CDR3: CASSLGTGGSQTQYF

V: TRBV7-9
D: .
J: TRBJ2-7
CDR3: CASSHRGQGGRGEQYF

V: TRBV18
D: TRBD1
J: TRBJ1-4
CDR3: CASSPDRGGTNEKLFF

V: TRBV5-1
D: .
J: TRBJ1-6
CDR3: CASSSREMSSYNSPLHF

V: TRBV19
D: .
J: TRBJ1-5
CDR3: CASSPTRGGPQHF

V: TRBV7-9
D: .
J: TRBJ2-2
CDR3: CASSLKTKAPTGELFF

V: TRBV12-3/TRBV12-4
D: .
J: TRBJ1-5
CDR3: CASSSRTDNQPQHF

V: TRBV5-1
D: .
J: TRBJ1-2
CDR3: CASSLAAGTYGYTF

V: TRBV15
D: .
J: TRBJ2-7
CDR3: CATSRDSVKGYEQYF

V: TRBV7-9
D: .
J: TRBJ2-3
CDR3: CASAGRGFNTQYF

V: TRBV3-1
D: TRBD2
J: TRBJ2-1
CDR3: CASSYSGTSLGGEQFF

V: TRBV19
D: .
J: TRBJ2-3
CDR3: CASSTRADTQYF

V: TRBV9
D: TRBD1
J: TRBJ2-3
CDR3: CASSTGQAPSTDTQYF

V: TRBV11-2
D: .
J: TRBJ1-2
CDR3: CASSPAVRGGYTF

V: TRBV4-2
D: TRBD2
J: TRBJ2-3
CDR3: CASSQYQRGFTDTQYF

V: TRBV19
D: .
J: TRBJ1-5
CDR3: CASIPSGTYGAKAQHF

V: TRBV7-2
D: .
J: TRBJ2-1
CDR3: CASSFMSEQFF

V: TRBV28
D: .
J: TRBJ2-2
CDR3: CASSPVGETTGELFF

V: TRBV12-3/TRBV12-4
D: TRBD1
J: TRBJ1-4
CDR3: CASSTGTGGEKLFF

V: TRBV12-3/TRBV12-4
D: .
J: TRBJ2-5
CDR3: CASSPTELQETQYF

V: TRBV18
D: .
J: TRBJ2-3
CDR3: CASSRASTDTQYF